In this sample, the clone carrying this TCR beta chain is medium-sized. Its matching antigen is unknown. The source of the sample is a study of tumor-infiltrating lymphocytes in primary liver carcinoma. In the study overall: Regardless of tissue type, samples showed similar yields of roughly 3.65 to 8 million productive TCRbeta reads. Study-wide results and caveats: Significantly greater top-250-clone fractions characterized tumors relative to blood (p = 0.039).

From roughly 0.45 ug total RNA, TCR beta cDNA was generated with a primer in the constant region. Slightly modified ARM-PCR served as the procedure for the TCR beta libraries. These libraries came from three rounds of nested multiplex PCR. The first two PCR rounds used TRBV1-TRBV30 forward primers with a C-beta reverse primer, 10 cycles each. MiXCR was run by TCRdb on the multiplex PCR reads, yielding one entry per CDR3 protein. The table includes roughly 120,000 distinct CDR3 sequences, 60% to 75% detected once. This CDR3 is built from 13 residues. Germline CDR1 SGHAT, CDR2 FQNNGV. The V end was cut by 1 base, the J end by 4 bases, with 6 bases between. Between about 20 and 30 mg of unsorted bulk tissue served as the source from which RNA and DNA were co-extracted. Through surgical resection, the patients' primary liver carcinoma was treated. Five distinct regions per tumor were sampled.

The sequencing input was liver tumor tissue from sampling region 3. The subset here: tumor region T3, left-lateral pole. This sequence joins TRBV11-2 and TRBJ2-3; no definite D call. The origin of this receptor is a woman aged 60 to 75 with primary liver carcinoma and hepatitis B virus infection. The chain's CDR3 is CASSLVPSDTQYF. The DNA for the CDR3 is TGTGCCAGCAGCTTAGTTCCTTCAGATACGCAGTATTTT.